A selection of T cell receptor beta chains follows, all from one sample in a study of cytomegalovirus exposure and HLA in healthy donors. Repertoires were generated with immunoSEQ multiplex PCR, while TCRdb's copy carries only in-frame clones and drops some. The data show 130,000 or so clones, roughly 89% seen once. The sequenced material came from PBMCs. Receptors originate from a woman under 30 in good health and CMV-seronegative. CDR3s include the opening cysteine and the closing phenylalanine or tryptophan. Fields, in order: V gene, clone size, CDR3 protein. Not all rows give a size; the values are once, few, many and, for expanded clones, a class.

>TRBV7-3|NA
CASSLIGTGSYEQYF
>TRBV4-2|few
CASSQDPPTGGNEQFF
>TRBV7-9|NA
CASSRLAASSYEQYF
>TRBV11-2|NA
CASRSLAGSYNEQFF
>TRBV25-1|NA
CASSDTFDLTGTYEQYF
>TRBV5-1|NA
CASTLLAPTNTGELFF
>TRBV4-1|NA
CASSQGTRTSLLGEQYF
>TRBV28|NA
CASSWIASYNEQFF
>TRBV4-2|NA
CASSQLSGRADYEQYF
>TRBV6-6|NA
CASSYPRTGNSYEQYF
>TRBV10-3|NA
CAISDRDTGELFF
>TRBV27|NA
CASSLGTGVYEQYF
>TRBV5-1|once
CASSLSPGSYSPLHF
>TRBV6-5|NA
CASRIDRGEPYEQYF
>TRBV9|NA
CASSTAGGPGEQYF
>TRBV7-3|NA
CASSLVGETGELFF
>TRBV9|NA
CASRRRPGLAKNYEQYF
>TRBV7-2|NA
CASSSDRSRRNGYTF
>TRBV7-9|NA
CASSSTSKGGETQYF
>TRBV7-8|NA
CASSLRTGNTEAFF
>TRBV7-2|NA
CASSYQGNTGELFF
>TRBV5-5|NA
CASSTLQGGNTEAFF
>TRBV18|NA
CASSPPGSMWGEQYF
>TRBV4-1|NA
CASSPRVEGDTGELFF
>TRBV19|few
CASSNPGNSPLHF
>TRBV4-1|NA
CASSYPGSTNYGYTF
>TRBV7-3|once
CASSIDRAVESAEAFF
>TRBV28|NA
CASRTTSGGRQETQYF
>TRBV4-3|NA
CASSQGGLAGSVEQYF